A selection of T cell receptor beta chains follows, all from one sample in a study of regulatory T cells in long-lasting Graves disease. A single record per CDR3 protein comes from TCRdb applying MiXCR to the multiplex PCR reads. The sample lists hundreds of thousands of distinct CDR3 sequences; around a fifth were seen once. The sample here was peripheral blood mononuclear cells (PBMCs), taken when the disease was refractory, from a patient treated with antithyroid drugs. All receptors come from a female donor with Graves disease. The CDR3 runs from the conserved cysteine through the conserved F or W. Some rows have no size entry. The others give once, few or many, or a class for an expanded clone.

-	13	TRBV2	TRBJ1-4	CASNGGEGEKLFF
-	14	TRBV28	TRBJ1-5	CASNWQGSNQPQHF
few	15	TRBV19	TRBJ2-5	CASSSSGQKGETQYF
many	15	TRBV11-1	TRBJ1-1	CASSPDGQMNTEAFF
-	15	TRBV27	TRBJ1-1	CASSWTGGRNTEAFF
few	15	TRBV19	TRBJ1-2	CASSIFTGANYGYTF
-	16	TRBV6-1	TRBJ2-6	CASSEAGPSGANVLTF
few	15	TRBV7-9	TRBJ2-4	CASSLLTGPKNIQYF
few	12	TRBV12-3/TRBV12-4	TRBJ2-3	CASSLRADTQYF
-	16	TRBV15	TRBJ2-6	CATSRNRASGANVLTF
few	15	TRBV25-1	TRBJ2-7	CASSEFGRGREGQYF
many	15	TRBV12-3/TRBV12-4	TRBJ1-2	CASSLNVEQGTGYTF
many	15	TRBV11-2	TRBJ2-5	CASSLAHVLQETQYF
once	13	TRBV28	TRBJ2-7	CASSFSGPYERYF
-	14	TRBV5-1	TRBJ1-5	CASSRGDYGQPQHF
many	19	TRBV28	TRBJ1-1	CASRAGKGAGGATRTEAFF
few	14	TRBV24-1	TRBJ2-5	CATSDDKNVETQYF
few	17	TRBV20-1	TRBJ2-7	CSARDPQSRTGAYEQYF
many	15	TRBV5-6	TRBJ2-5	CASSLWDRPRETQYF
-	14	TRBV28	TRBJ2-5	CASSEGSSQETQYF
few	13	TRBV20-1	TRBJ1-2	CSADSWENYGYTF
many	16	TRBV6-5	TRBJ2-5	CASSSPRTSGGETQYF
-	13	TRBV10-3	TRBJ1-2	CAITPGRVVGYTF
many	15	TRBV7-3	TRBJ1-1	CASSSTTGGSTEAFF
many	19	TRBV15	TRBJ1-2	CATSREGPWAASPNYGYTF
many	17	TRBV12-3/TRBV12-4	TRBJ1-5	CASSFRGEGYSNQPQHF
few	14	TRBV4-2	TRBJ1-2	CASSQVWGEGGYTF
many	13	TRBV12-3/TRBV12-4	TRBJ2-7	CASSGQGVGEQYF
many	12	TRBV11-2	TRBJ1-2	CASSKRDYGYTF
few	12	TRBV20-1	TRBJ1-2	CSAPDRIYGYTF
many	13	TRBV6-1	TRBJ2-5	CASSVLRQETQYF
many	15	TRBV7-3	TRBJ2-5	CASSLNLGLQETQYF